The entry that follows covers one TCR beta chain sequence. The antigen is not known. This record comes from a study of T cell responses to AZD1222 COVID-19 vaccine. Study-wide findings and caveats: Samples come after the peak T cell response, not at day 14. The donor group comprised mostly white British people and more females; the analysis possibly underestimated clonal diversity. The CD4 TCRs associated with vaccination extended across spike and predominated at 160-218 and 743-854. Nearly half of spike-specific TCRs reportedly go after variant regions that carry no mutations.

The CDR3 has 15 residues. Trimming shortened V by 7 bases and J by 0 bases, and 13 bases separated the two germline ends. Germline values: CDR1 ENHRY, CDR2 SYGVKD. Sequencing was performed with immunoSEQ multiplex PCR; in TCRdb, only in-frame clones are kept and a portion is missing. The sample contains roughly 100,000 clones, over 80% of which appear only once. This specimen was peripheral blood, taken on day 0 of AZD1222 vaccination. V usage is TRBV10-3 and J usage is TRBJ1-3; D unresolved. This TCR was sampled from an adult in good health. As DNA, the CDR3 is TGTGCCATCATGGCGTCCGTAAGCTCTGGAAACACCATATATTTT. This translates into CAIMASVSSGNTIYF.